Listed here are 16 T cell receptor beta chains from one sample, sequenced in a study of tumor and adjacent non-tumor tissue in lung cancer. A modified ARM-PCR protocol with three rounds of nested PCR amplified TCRbeta. One entry per CDR3 protein results from TCRdb running MiXCR on the multiplex PCR reads. This table holds tens of thousands of distinct CDR3 sequences, less than 75% found once. RNA was extracted from bulk tissue without any cell sorting. The sequenced material came from lung tumor tissue. All receptors derive from a man in his sixties with non-small cell lung cancer.

On this clonotype itself: A read error may produce the germline difference seen at one junction end. The chain employs TRBV6-1 and TRBJ1-1, with D possibly TRBD1 on 5 matching bases. From germline, CDR1 is MNHNS and CDR2 SASEGT. The CDR3 runs to 14 residues. The CDR3 loop reads CTSGRQNMNTETFF. The DNA for the CDR3 is TGTACCAGCGGCCGACAGAACATGAACACTGAAACTTTCTTT.

The DNA for the CDR3 is TGTGCCAGTAACCACTGGACCTCTACGGCTACGCAGCATTTT. Translation: CASNHWTSTATQHF. The rearrangement links TRBV11-2 to TRBJ2-3; D unclear. The J call may not be correct, given that the DNA end is closer to TRBJ1-5. Germline CDR1 is SGHAT and CDR2 is FQNNGV. This CDR3 is 14 amino acids long.

On this clonotype: A junction boundary mismatches the germline segment, possibly from a read error. The J gene is TRBJ1-1, the V gene TRBV6-1; 7 bases are a match to TRBD1. Germline CDR1 and CDR2: MNHNS and SASEGT. CDR3 length: 14 amino acids. The CDR3 reads CAGSVKGADTEAFF. The CDR3 DNA follows: TGTGCCGGCAGTGTCAAGGGGGCGGACACTGAAGCTTTCTTT.

To note about this clonotype: The CDR3 does not close with the conserved phenylalanine or tryptophan, likely indicating a read error. The chain is built from TRBV4-2 and TRBJ1-2; TRBD1 is a possible D gene (5 bases). The germline V and J ends were trimmed by 1 base and 3 bases, with 12 bases remaining between them. Germline loops: CDR1 LGHNA, CDR2 YNFKEQ. The CDR3 sequence is 15 residues long. CDR3 region: CASSQVSGMDYGYTL. The CDR3 DNA sequence: TGTGCCAGCAGCCAAGTGTCAGGGATGGACTATGGCTACACCCTC.

Concerning this clonotype itself: The junction departs from germline at one end; a sequencing error may be responsible. The chain recombines TRBV4-2 with TRBJ2-1; D uncertain. The germline gives CDR1 LGHNA, CDR2 YNFKEQ. The CDR3 sequence is 16 residues long. CDR3: CACSQDVAGWYNEQFF. The CDR3 nucleotides read TGTGCCTGCAGCCAAGATGTGGCAGGATGGTACAATGAGCAGTTCTTC.

About this clonotype itself: At one end, the junction sequence differs from germline, possibly due to a read error. This sequence joins TRBV11-1 and TRBJ2-7; no clear D gene. This CDR3 is 14 amino acids long. The germline V gene encodes CDR1 SGHAT and CDR2 FQDESV (reference sequence). CDR3 sequence reads: CANSFTGGAYEQYF. Written as DNA, the CDR3 is TGTGCCAACAGCTTTACCGGCGGCGCCTATGAGCAGTACTTC.

This clonotype showed up just a few times. With a much larger clone just one base away, this may be a read error. The rearrangement joins TRBV10-3 to TRBJ2-3, with D possibly being TRBD1 or TRBD2 (5 bases each). CDR3 size: 14 residues. The V and J ends lost 6 bases and 0 bases respectively, with 10 bases between them. The germline CDR1 and CDR2 sequences are ENHRY and SYGVKD. The CDR3 DNA is TGTGCCATCAGGGGGACCCCTAGCACAGATACGCAGTATTTT. Protein: CAIRGTPSTDTQYF.

Comments on this clonotype: The conserved closing phenylalanine or tryptophan is absent in this CDR3, likely reflecting a read error. V and J are TRBV4-1 and TRBJ1-3; TRBD1 aligns across 7 bases. Losses at the gene ends were 4 bases for V and 1 base for J; bases not matched to a gene: 7. The CDR3 contains 16 residues. Germline lookup yields CDR1 MGHRA and CDR2 YSYEKL. In DNA, the CDR3 is TGCGCCAGCAGCCTTTTTGACAGGGAGTCTGGAAACACCATATATCTT. Protein sequence: CASSLFDRESGNTIYL.

At least ten counts were recorded for this clonotype. The V and J genes are TRBV28 and TRBJ1-6; TRBD1 matches at 7 bases. CDR3 length: 16 residues. V shed 3 bases and J 8 bases; nucleotides not matched to a gene: 10. Germline V lookup: CDR1 MDHEN, CDR2 SYDVKM. The DNA of the CDR3 is TGTGCCAGCAGTTTGGGGCAGGGGGGGACCTATTCACCCCTCCACTTT. This gives the protein CASSLGQGGTYSPLHF.

In this sample, this clonotype turned up many times. The chain recombines TRBV5-6 with TRBJ2-5; unclear D gene. The CDR3 spans 13 residues. Per germline, CDR1 SGHDT and CDR2 YYEEEE. Between the trimmed V and J ends, which lost 2 bases and 2 bases, there was a span of 7 bases. The CDR3 loop reads CASSFFQQETQYF. As DNA, the CDR3 is TGTGCCAGCAGCTTCTTTCAGCAAGAGACCCAGTACTTC.

About this clonotype itself: The conserved phenylalanine or tryptophan normally closing the CDR3 is absent here, so this likely arose from a read error. The chain carries TRBV20-1 and TRBJ1-5; D uncertain. The CDR3 has 12 amino acids. CDR1 is DFQATT, CDR2 SNEGSKA, per germline (reference sequence). CDR3: CNARLPNQHQHL. Written as DNA, the CDR3 is TGCAATGCTAGACTACCAAATCAGCACCAGCATTTG.

About this clonotype: One end of the junction fails to match germline, which may point to a read error. The chain uses TRBV4-3 and TRBJ1-6; D gene unclear. The CDR3 loop spans 15 amino acids. Germline V gene data show CDR1 as LGHNA and CDR2 as YSLEER. CDR3 in DNA: TGCGCCAGCAGCCAAGATGCATCCTCGGGTTCATCCCTCCACTTT. Protein product: CASSQDASSGSSLHF.

This clonotype has a handful of counts. This chain links TRBV11-1 with TRBJ1-1, with D possibly TRBD1 on 5 matching bases. Per germline, CDR1 SGHAT and CDR2 FQDESV (reference sequence). V lost 10 bases and J lost 8, with 23 bases in between. The CDR3 totals 14 residues. The chain's CDR3 is CATAGGTTNIEAFF. In nucleotides, the CDR3 is TGTGCCACCGCGGGAGGGACCACGAACATCGAAGCTTTCTTT.

A word on this clonotype: This may arise from a read error, as a much more abundant clone is one base away. The chain carries TRBV6-2 or TRBV6-3 and TRBJ1-2, with unresolved D. The CDR3 runs to 13 residues. The V end lost 10 bases, the J end lost 1 base, and 13 bases lay between the germline ends. CDR1 is MNHEY, CDR2 SVGEGT, per germline. The CDR3 spells CANTAGFNYGYTF. DNA for the CDR3: TGTGCCAACACCGCCGGATTTAACTATGGCTACACCTTC.

This clonotype showed up just a few times. The V gene is TRBV7-9, the J gene TRBJ2-7, with TRBD1 identical over 8 bases. Germline assignment: CDR1 SEHNR and CDR2 FQNEAQ (reference sequence). There are 13 residues in the CDR3. V lost 1 base, J lost 5 bases, and 1 base stayed unmatched. The CDR3 here is CASSLGQGNEQYF. The CDR3 nucleotides are TGTGCCAGCAGCTTAGGACAGGGGAACGAGCAGTACTTC.

This clonotype was counted between two and nine times. This could be a read error, since a much larger clone is one nucleotide away. The V gene is TRBV4-1, the J gene TRBJ1-2; D may be TRBD1 (5 bases). Germline values: CDR1 MGHRA, CDR2 YSYEKL. Trimming took 4 bases from V and 0 from J, leaving 12 bases between them. CDR3 length: 15 residues. CDR3: CASSRLTDTNYGYTF. In DNA, the CDR3 is TGCGCCAGCAGCCGACTGACAGACACTAACTATGGCTACACCTTC.